The clone carrying this TCR beta chain appeared once. Residents of 24 US areas, aged 18 to 89 years, made up the participants. This specimen comes from a study of blood T cell repertoires in COVID-19. Across the whole study: From the United States, Italy and Spain came samples of acute and convalescent COVID-19. Sample material is recorded as cDNA or gDNA derived from T cells, B-cell-depleted T cells, or PBMCs.

The germline gives CDR1 MNHNS, CDR2 SASEGT. Trimming removed 1 base at V and 4 bases at J, with 11 bases between. CDR3 length: 15 residues. Per the authors' pipeline: For nucleated cells, counts were estimated from reference gene primer amplification. The method was immunoSEQ multiplex PCR; TCRdb's version includes in-frame clones alone and lacks a portion of them. V and J calls and clone size are those listed in that table; D and trimming were worked out from the DNA. The data contain roughly 430,000 clones, around nine tenths of them singletons. Specimen: PBMCs or T cells enriched from blood (not recorded which). The sequence was obtained from a woman aged 18-29 years who had been exposed to COVID-19. The rearrangement joins TRBV6-1 to TRBJ1-3; D gene ambiguous. This CDR3 reads CASSEVPEPGNTIYF. As DNA, the CDR3 is TGTGCCAGCAGTGAAGTGCCAGAACCGGGAAACACCATATATTTT.